Presented here are 5 T cell receptor beta chains from one specimen sequenced in a study of control samples from healthy donors and cancer patients. Clones were sequenced by immunoSEQ multiplex PCR, and TCRdb holds only the in-frame ones, with some missing. The sample lists around 110,000 clones, over 90% seen once, with 2.6% in the top ten. Material: blood. These TCRs come from a man aged 25-45 years in good health.

The rearrangement links TRBV6-5 to TRBJ1-4, with TRBD1 identical over 7 bases. This CDR3 is built from 15 residues. Germline V CDR1 and CDR2: MNHEY, SVGAGI. The V segment lost 2 bases and the J segment 7 bases; nucleotides outside the gene matches: 7. In DNA, the CDR3 is TGTGCCAGCAGTTACGGTAGACAGGGTTTTGAAAAACTGTTTTTT. Its protein is CASSYGRQGFEKLFF.

The chain is built from TRBV5-4 and TRBJ2-5, with 8 bases lining up with TRBD1. The CDR3 runs to 15 residues. CDR1 SGHNT and CDR2 YYREEE come from the germline V gene (reference sequence). With V trimmed by 0 bases and J by 0 bases, 1 base remained unmatched. The CDR3 bases are TGTGCCAGCAGCTTGGGGGGACAGGACCAAGAGACCCAGTACTTC. Translating it yields CASSLGGQDQETQYF.

Here the CDR3 reads CATSRVTSGKETQYF. CDR3 sequence (DNA): TGTGCCACCAGCAGAGTGACTAGCGGAAAAGAGACCCAGTACTTC. The V gene is TRBV15, the J gene TRBJ2-5; 9 bases line up with TRBD2. Germline V gene data show CDR1 as LNHNV and CDR2 as YYDKDF (reference sequence). V lost 1 base, J lost 3 bases, and 3 bases stayed unmatched. The CDR3 has 15 residues.

The V gene is TRBV5-1, the J gene TRBJ1-1; perhaps TRBD1 as D (6 bases). Germline CDR1 is SGHRS and CDR2 is YFSETQ. This CDR3 comprises 15 residues. Deletions cut 3 bases from V and 1 base from J, with 13 bases between. CDR3 amino acids: CASSSAPTGNTEAFF. Here the CDR3 DNA reads TGCGCCAGCAGCTCGGCTCCGACAGGGAACACTGAAGCTTTCTTT.

V usage is TRBV30 and J usage is TRBJ2-7; 9 positions agree with TRBD1. There are 14 residues in the CDR3. V gave up 4 bases and J gave up 6 bases; unmatched junction bases: 10. From germline, CDR1 is GTSNPN and CDR2 SVGIG (reference sequence). The CDR3 protein is CAWMGGQGRFEQYV. CDR3 nucleotides: TGTGCCTGGATGGGTGGACAGGGGCGCTTCGAGCAGTACGTC.